The 15 T cell receptor beta chains reported below all come from one sample, sequenced in a study of CD8+CD57+ T cells in acquired aplastic anemia. Both TCR beta VDJ combination and CDR3 sequence profiling were carried out. Genomic DNA was the template for this profiling. TCRdb called the reads again in MiXCR, with one record for every CDR3 protein. In the table there are some 120,000 distinct CDR3 sequences, 48% of which are singletons. Sequences were obtained from sorted CD4+, CD8+, or CD8+CD57+ T cells (not recorded which) from PBMCs. The receptors here all came from a human donor in good health, serving as a control.

The V and J genes are TRBV11-2 and TRBJ1-5, with D uncertain. The CDR3 consists of 14 residues. The germline V gene encodes CDR1 SGHAT and CDR2 FQNNGV. V lost 3 bases and J 5 bases, leaving 11 bases between the germline ends. The CDR3 region is CASSFGPADQPQHF. The CDR3 bases are TGTGCCAGCAGCTTTGGACCTGCAGATCAGCCCCAGCATTTT.

The rearrangement uses TRBV12-3 or TRBV12-4 and TRBJ1-5; possibly TRBD1 for D (5 bases). V lost 3 bases, J lost 9 bases, and 12 bases lay in between. This CDR3 spans 13 amino acids. The CDR3 nucleotides read TGTGCCAGCAGTTTGGGGGTAGTAGGGCCCCAGCATTTT. Its translation: CASSLGVVGPQHF.

This clonotype has a count of ten or more. The chain carries TRBV6-2 or TRBV6-3 and TRBJ2-5; D call uncertain. CDR1 MNHEY and CDR2 SVGEGT come from the germline V gene. The V and J ends lost 3 bases and 0 bases respectively, with 11 bases between them. This CDR3 comprises 15 residues. DNA of the CDR3: TGTGCCAGCAGTTATGCTACGACAAACCAAGAGACCCAGTACTTC. It is translated as CASSYATTNQETQYF.

The chain carries TRBV19 and TRBJ2-6; D is undetermined. Germline values: CDR1 LNHDA, CDR2 SQIVND (reference sequence). V lost 11 bases, J lost 0 bases, and 17 bases lay in between. CDR3 size: 16 residues. CDR3 protein: CASVPGLCSGANVLTF. In nucleotides, the CDR3 is TGTGCCTCCGTCCCCGGGCTGTGCTCTGGGGCCAACGTCCTGACTTTC.

This clonotype showed up many times. The chain recombines TRBV20-1 with TRBJ1-1, with D perhaps TRBD1 (6 bases). This CDR3 has 17 residues. With 3 bases removed from V and 4 bases from J, the gap between germline ends came to 24 bases. CDR1 DFQATT and CDR2 SNEGSKA come from the germline V gene (reference sequence). The CDR3 spells CSARDLARGGLTTEAFF. DNA for the CDR3: TGCAGTGCTAGGGATCTCGCCCGCGGGGGGCTAACCACTGAAGCTTTCTTT.

The chain joins TRBV20-1 to TRBJ2-5; 10 bases match TRBD2. Germline V lookup: CDR1 DFQATT, CDR2 SNEGSKA (reference sequence). CDR3 length: 14 amino acids. Unmatched junction bases numbered 4, after V lost 2 bases and J lost 4 bases. The CDR3 DNA reads TGCAGTGCTAGAACACTAGCGGGGAGAGAGACCCAGTACTTC. Amino acid sequence: CSARTLAGRETQYF.

At least ten counts were recorded for this clonotype. The CDR3 DNA reads as TGTGCCAGCAGCTCCGACAGGTTCACAGATACGCAGTATTTT. This sequence encodes CASSSDRFTDTQYF. The chain links TRBV7-2 to TRBJ2-3, with a tentative D call TRBD1 (6 bases). The V end lost 4 bases, the J end lost 2 bases, and 10 bases lay between the germline ends. The germline V gene encodes CDR1 SGHTA and CDR2 FQGNSA. This CDR3 region has 14 residues.

The gene calls are TRBV19 and TRBJ1-5; TRBD1 agrees at 8 bases. The CDR3 is 13 residues long. V trimming: 10 bases; J trimming: 2 bases; junction bases outside the gene matches: 4. Germline loops: CDR1 LNHDA, CDR2 SQIVND (reference sequence). The CDR3 DNA sequence: TGTGCCACTGAGGACAGGGGCAATCAGCCCCAGCATTTT. Amino acids: CATEDRGNQPQHF.

This clonotype occurred many times. The chain recombines TRBV12-3 or TRBV12-4 with TRBJ2-5; no definite D call. The CDR3 is made up of 13 amino acids. The ends were cut back, 4 bases at V and 2 bases at J, with 8 bases in the middle. The CDR3 protein is CASSSMGQETQYF. DNA of the CDR3: TGTGCCAGCAGTTCGATGGGTCAAGAGACCCAGTACTTC.

In the case of this clonotype: A read error may produce the germline difference seen at one junction end. The chain combines TRBV7-9 with TRBJ2-1, with unresolved D. Germline V lookup: CDR1 SEHNR, CDR2 FQNEAQ (reference sequence). The CDR3 consists of 12 residues. The CDR3 reads CASSLTDNEQSF. The DNA for the CDR3 is TGTGCCAGCAGCTTAACCGACAATGAGCAGTCCTTC. Supplemented by reference TRBV7-9 and TRBJ2-1, the full variable domain reads DTGVSQNPRHKITKRGQNVTFRCDPISEHNRLYWYRQTLGQGPEFLTYFQNEAQLEKSRLLSDRFSAERPKGSFSTLEIQRTEQGDSAMYLCASSLTDNEQSFGPGTRLTVL.

The chain is built from TRBV11-2 and TRBJ2-1; 10 bases line up with TRBD2. This CDR3 has 14 amino acids. V dropped 5 bases and J dropped 5; count of bases not matched to a gene: 3. CDR1 and CDR2 (germline): SGHAT, FQNNGV. The CDR3 region has the DNA TGTGCCAGCAGCCAGCGGGGGGGAAACAATGAGCAGTTCTTC. The encoded protein is CASSQRGGNNEQFF.

The CDR3 bases are TGTGCCAGCAGGGAACAGGGGAGGCATTCACCCCTCCACTTT. It specifies CASREQGRHSPLHF. The V and J genes are TRBV7-6 and TRBJ1-6, with TRBD1 identical over 7 bases. Germline lookup yields CDR1 SGHVS and CDR2 FNYEAQ. The J segment lost 8 bases and the V segment lost 6 bases, leaving 7 bases of the junction unmatched. This CDR3 is built from 14 residues.

V is TRBV10-3 and J is TRBJ1-1; 10 positions match TRBD1. V was clipped by 7 bases and J by 3 bases; unmatched bases: 5. Germline V gene data show CDR1 as ENHRY and CDR2 as SYGVKD. The CDR3 is 14 amino acids. As DNA, the CDR3 is TGTGCCATCAAAGGACAGGGGGAGGACACTGAAGCTTTCTTT. Translating gives CAIKGQGEDTEAFF.

This chain uses TRBV19 with TRBJ1-1, with D possibly being TRBD1 (5 bases). Germline V lookup: CDR1 LNHDA, CDR2 SQIVND (reference sequence). Trimming took 8 bases from V and 8 from J, leaving 12 bases between them. This CDR3 region has 11 residues. The CDR3 DNA reads as TGTGCCAGTGGACTTAACAGGGAAGCTTTCTTT. This sequence encodes CASGLNREAFF. The full variable domain, its missing parts supplied by reference TRBV19 and TRBJ1-1, is DGGITQSPKYLFRKEGQNVTLSCEQNLNHDAMYWYRQDPGQGLRLIYYSQIVNDFQKGDIAEGYSVSREKKESFPLTVTSAQKNPTAFYLCASGLNREAFFGQGTRLTVV.

The V gene is TRBV19, the J gene TRBJ1-2, with TRBD1 matching 11 bases. Looked up from germline, CDR1 is LNHDA and CDR2 is SQIVND (reference sequence). The V segment lost 3 bases and the J segment 9 bases; nucleotides outside the gene matches: 6. The CDR3 runs 14 residues. The chain's CDR3 is CASSIGQGASRYTF. CDR3 in DNA: TGTGCCAGTAGTATCGGACAGGGGGCGTCTCGCTACACCTTC.